These 3 T cell receptor beta chains were all obtained from the same sample, sequenced in a study of blood T cells in healthy people across ages. Next came a second PCR, run for about 7 to 12 cycles, which used a sample-barcoded 5' primer along with a J-beta primer mix. TCRdb re-derived calls from the 5' RACE reads in MiXCR, one entry per CDR3 protein. The data hold approximately 760,000 distinct CDR3 sequences, with approximately 25% observed a single time. These data were also reused for a study on T cells of mothers and their children.

Sequenced input: blood. The receptors stem from a boy younger than 18 in good health.

This clonotype was counted between two and nine times. This chain links TRBV7-3 with TRBJ2-6, with a tentative D call TRBD2 (6 bases). The CDR3 runs 18 residues. V was trimmed by 0 bases and J by 4 bases, leaving 16 bases between them. Germline V lookup: CDR1 SGHTA, CDR2 FQGTGA. The CDR3 DNA reads TGTGCCAGCAGCTTAACCCTGGGGGGAGAAGCGGGGGCCAACGTCCTGACTTTC. Translation: CASSLTLGGEAGANVLTF. Full variable domain (remainder filled in from reference TRBV7-3 and TRBJ2-6): GAGVSQTPSNKVTEKGKYVELRCDPISGHTALYWYRQSLGQGPEFLIYFQGTGAADDSGLPNDRFFAVRPEGSVSTLKIQRTERGDSAVYLCASSLTLGGEAGANVLTFGAGSRLTVL.

The chain recombines TRBV29-1 with TRBJ2-3; tentatively, D is TRBD1 (6 bases). V was clipped by 6 bases and J by 12 bases, with 16 bases between them. This CDR3 spans 11 amino acids. Germline CDR1 SQVTM, CDR2 ANQGSEA. For the CDR3, the DNA is TGCAGCGTGAATACAGGGTATTCCCAGTATTTT. Its protein is CSVNTGYSQYF.

The J gene is TRBJ2-3, the V gene TRBV6-5; D possibly corresponds to TRBD2 (5 bases). Trimming took 4 bases from V and 0 from J, leaving 11 bases between them. CDR1 is MNHEY and CDR2 is SVGAGI in the germline V gene. The CDR3 consists of 15 residues. The DNA of the CDR3 is TGTGCCAGCAGTTGGAGCGGAACTAGCACAGATACGCAGTATTTT. Amino acids: CASSWSGTSTDTQYF.